This T cell receptor beta chain was recovered during a study of T-cell memory formation after mild COVID-19. This CDR3 has 15 residues. The V and J ends lost 0 bases and 4 bases, in that order; junction bases with no gene match: 1. The germline CDR1 and CDR2 sequences are SGHRS and YFSETQ. A single record per CDR3 protein comes from TCRdb applying MiXCR to the 5' RACE reads. The sample lists a few hundred thousand distinct CDR3 sequences; approximately 19% were seen once. This clonotype was counted many times. The specimen sequenced was PBMCs or a T cell subset sorted from them (not recorded which). The V call is TRBV5-1, the J call TRBJ2-3, with 11 bases matching TRBD1. This clonotype was obtained from a man in his late teens or twenties who had mild COVID-19 (a few samples of this study predate the infection). Cell type and time point are not known. The CDR3 loop reads CASSLEGQGADTQYF. The CDR3 DNA follows: TGCGCCAGCAGCTTGGAGGGACAGGGGGCAGATACGCAGTATTTT.